Each of the 2 T cell receptor beta chains below was sequenced from the same sample in a study of shared clonotypes between healthy human individuals. Assay: immunoSEQ multiplex PCR; the TCRdb copy retains only in-frame clones and omits some. The repertoire holds over 850,000 clones, around 78% seen once, with approximately 0.56% in the top ten. The specimen was memory CD4+ T cells from PBMCs. Stated subset: CD45RA-negative fraction. The receptor set was obtained from a young man in good health. Some clones in this sample may be carry-over from other donors' samples.

The chain uses TRBV5-1 and TRBJ2-7; D perhaps matches TRBD2 (6 bases). Germline lookup yields CDR1 SGHRS and CDR2 YFSETQ. V was shortened by 2 bases and J by 7 bases, with 19 bases between the two germline ends. The CDR3 spans 15 residues. CDR3 protein: CASSFRTGVAREQYF. The CDR3 DNA reads TGCGCCAGCAGCTTCAGGACGGGGGTTGCGCGGGAGCAGTACTTC.

The chain employs TRBV11-2 and TRBJ1-2; no clear D gene. The CDR3 has 11 residues. V lost 1 base and J lost 8, with 5 bases in between. Per germline, CDR1 SGHAT and CDR2 FQNNGV. CDR3 in amino acids: CASSLGGGYTF. The CDR3 DNA is TGTGCCAGCAGCTTAGGAGGGGGCTACACCTTC. The variable domain in full, completed from reference TRBV11-2 and TRBJ1-2, reads EAGVAQSPRYKIIEKRQSVAFWCNPISGHATLYWYQQILGQGPKLLIQFQNNGVVDDSQLPKDRFSAERLKGVDSTLKIQPAKLEDSAVYLCASSLGGGYTFGSGTRLTVV.